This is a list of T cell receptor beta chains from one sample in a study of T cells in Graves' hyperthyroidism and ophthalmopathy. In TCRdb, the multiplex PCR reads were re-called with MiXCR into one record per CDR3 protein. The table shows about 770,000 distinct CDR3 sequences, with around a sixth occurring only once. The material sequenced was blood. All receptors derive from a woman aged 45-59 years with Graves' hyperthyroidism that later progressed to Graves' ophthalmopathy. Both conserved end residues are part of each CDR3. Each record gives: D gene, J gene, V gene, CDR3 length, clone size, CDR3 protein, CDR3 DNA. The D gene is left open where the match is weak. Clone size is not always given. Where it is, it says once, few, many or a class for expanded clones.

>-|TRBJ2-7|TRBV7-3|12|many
CASSLTLHEQYF
TGTGCCAGCAGCTTAACTCTTCACGAGCAGTACTTC
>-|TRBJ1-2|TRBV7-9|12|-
CASGWDNYGYTF
TGTGCCAGCGGGTGGGATAACTATGGCTACACCTTC
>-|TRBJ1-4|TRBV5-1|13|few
CASSPQVNEKLFF
TGCGCCAGCAGTCCACAGGTGAATGAAAAACTGTTTTTT
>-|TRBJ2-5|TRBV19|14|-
CASSYLLYQETQYF
TGTGCCAGTAGCTACTTACTGTACCAAGAGACCCAGTACTTC
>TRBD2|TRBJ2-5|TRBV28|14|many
CASSWGGDQETQYF
TGTGCCAGCAGTTGGGGGGGAGATCAAGAGACCCAGTACTTC
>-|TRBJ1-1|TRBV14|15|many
CASSQESRGDTEAFF
TGTGCCAGCAGCCAAGAGAGCAGGGGAGATACTGAAGCTTTCTTT
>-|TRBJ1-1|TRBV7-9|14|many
CASSLAYVNTEAFF
TGTGCCAGCAGCTTAGCGTACGTGAACACTGAAGCTTTCTTT
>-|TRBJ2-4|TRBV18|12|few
CASSQTKNIQYF
TGTGCCAGCTCACAAACCAAAAACATTCAGTACTTC
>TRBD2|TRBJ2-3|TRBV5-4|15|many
CASSPGLAGTDTQYF
TGTGCCAGCAGCCCCGGACTAGCGGGCACAGATACGCAGTATTTT
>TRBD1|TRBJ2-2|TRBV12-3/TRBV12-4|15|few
CASSFVTGDPGELFF
TGTGCCAGCAGTTTTGTGACAGGGGACCCCGGGGAGCTGTTTTTT
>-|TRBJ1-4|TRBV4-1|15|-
CASSQGLRGNEKLFF
TGCGCCAGCAGCCAAGGATTGCGGGGAAATGAAAAACTGTTTTTT
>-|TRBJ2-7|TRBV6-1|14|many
CASSRRGWPYEQYF
TGTGCCAGCAGTCGCAGGGGATGGCCCTACGAGCAGTACTTC
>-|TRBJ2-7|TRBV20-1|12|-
CSASGTVYKQYF
TGCAGTGCTAGCGGGACGGTTTACAAGCAGTACTTC
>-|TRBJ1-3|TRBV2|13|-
CARTGTMGNTIYF
TGTGCCCGCACCGGGACAATGGGAAACACCATATATTTT
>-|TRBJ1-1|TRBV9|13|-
CASSVRMNAEAFF
TGTGCCAGCAGCGTAAGGATGAACGCTGAAGCTTTCTTT
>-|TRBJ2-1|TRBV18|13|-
CVSSHEDRDEQFF
TGTGTCAGCTCACACGAGGATAGGGATGAGCAGTTCTTC
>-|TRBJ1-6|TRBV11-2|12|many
CASSFLYPPLHF
TGTGCCAGCAGCTTCCTTTATCCGCCCCTCCACTTT
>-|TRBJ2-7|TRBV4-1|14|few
CASSQEGTVYEQYF
TGCGCCAGCAGCCAAGAAGGGACGGTCTACGAGCAGTACTTC
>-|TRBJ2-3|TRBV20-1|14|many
CSATGDATTDTQYF
TGCAGTGCCACGGGGGACGCGACCACAGATACGCAGTATTTT
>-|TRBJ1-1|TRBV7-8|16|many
CASSFDGRGMNTEAFF
TGTGCCAGCAGCTTTGACGGACGGGGTATGAACACTGAAGCTTTCTTT
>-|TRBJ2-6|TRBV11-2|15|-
CASSPNFSGANVLTF
TGTGCCAGCAGTCCGAATTTCTCTGGGGCCAACGTCCTGACTTTC
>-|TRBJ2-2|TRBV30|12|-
CAWKRSTGELFF
TGTGCCTGGAAACGGTCCACCGGGGAGCTGTTTTTT
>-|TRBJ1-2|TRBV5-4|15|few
CASSLGGGGSYGYTF
TGTGCCAGCAGCTTGGGTGGTGGGGGATCCTATGGCTACACCTTC
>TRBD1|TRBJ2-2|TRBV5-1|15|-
CASGRQGGGPGELFF
TGCGCCAGTGGACGACAGGGGGGAGGCCCCGGGGAGCTGTTTTTT
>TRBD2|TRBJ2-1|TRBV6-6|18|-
CASSYQSPLAGGNDEQFF
TGTGCCAGCAGTTACCAATCCCCTCTAGCGGGGGGGAACGATGAGCAGTTCTTC
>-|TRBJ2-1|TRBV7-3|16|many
CASSSRTISSYNEQFF
TGTGCCAGCAGCTCGCGAACCATCAGCTCCTACAATGAGCAGTTCTTC
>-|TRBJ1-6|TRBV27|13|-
CASGSGGPSPLHF
TGTGCCAGCGGTTCGGGGGGTCCCTCACCCCTCCACTTT
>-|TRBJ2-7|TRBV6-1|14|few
CASSEGSSAYEQYF
TGTGCCAGCAGTGAAGGCTCATCGGCCTACGAGCAGTACTTC